Following are 25 T cell receptor beta chains from one sample sequenced in a study of tumor-infiltrating lymphocytes in primary liver carcinoma. The template, roughly 550 ng total RNA, yielded TCR beta cDNA made with a constant-region primer. Generation of the TCR beta libraries relied on three nested multiplex PCR rounds using slightly modified ARM-PCR. In the first two PCR rounds, TRBV1-TRBV30 forward primers were paired with a C-beta reverse primer, and each round lasted nine to ten cycles. TCRdb redid the calling of the multiplex PCR reads with MiXCR, one entry per CDR3 protein. The sample consists of around 25,000 distinct CDR3 sequences, over 60% of them appearing once. Unsorted bulk tissue, roughly 20-32 mg of it, served as the source for co-extraction of RNA and DNA. Sample: liver tumor tissue from sampling region 3. The subset is: tumor region T3, left-lateral pole. Receptor source: a man aged 40-49 years with primary liver carcinoma and hepatitis B virus infection.

For this clonotype: Without the conserved terminal phenylalanine or tryptophan, this CDR3 likely stems from a read error. It is unclear where the CDR3 begins or ends on the DNA, so no DNA is shown, and the CDR3 is as TCRdb lists it. The chain employs TRBV11-2 and TRBJ2-1. Ends included, the CDR3 has 14 residues. CDR1 SGHAT and CDR2 FQNNGV come from the germline V gene. The chain's CDR3 is CASSLYRPVSEQFI.

As concerns this clonotype: The germline gene is not matched at one end of the junction; a read error may be the cause. The chain carries TRBV4-3 and TRBJ2-7; 8 bases are a match to TRBD2. The CDR3 contains 16 residues. Germline CDR1 and CDR2: LGHNA and YSLEER. The CDR3 loop is CASSPELAVASYEEYF. For the CDR3, the DNA is TGTGCCAGCAGCCCGGAACTAGCGGTCGCATCCTACGAGGAGTACTTC.

As to this clonotype: A read error may explain this, as a much larger clone is one base away. The rearrangement joins TRBV4-3 to TRBJ2-7; 8 bases match TRBD1. This CDR3 contains 15 residues. In germline, CDR1 is LGHNA, CDR2 YSLEER. Trimming removed 0 bases from V and 7 bases from J; junction bases left unmatched: 8. CDR3 bases: TGCGCCAGCAGCCAAGATGGATGGACAGGGCGGGAGCAGTACTTC. This gives the protein CASSQDGWTGREQYF.

This clonotype was counted a single time. The junction does not match germline at one end; this may be a read error. The CDR3 region has the DNA TGTGCCAGCATTTTCAGGGGGGGCACTGATACGCAGTATTTT. Protein product: CASIFRGGTDTQYF. This chain connects TRBV6-1 to TRBJ2-3; either TRBD1 or TRBD2 may fit D (7 bases each). CDR3 size: 14 residues. CDR1 is MNHNS, CDR2 SASEGT, per germline.

Worth noting for this clonotype: At one of its ends the junction is not consistent with the germline gene, which may arise from a read error. The chain is built from TRBV5-5 and TRBJ2-1, with D maybe TRBD1 (6 bases). The CDR3 is 15 amino acids. Germline V CDR1 and CDR2: SGHKS, YYEKEE (reference sequence). The CDR3 DNA reads as TGTGCCAGCAGCCCGGCACAGGGTTCCTACAATGAGAAGTTCTTC. This sequence encodes CASSPAQGSYNEKFF.

With regard to this clonotype: The junction differs from germline at one of its ends, possibly a read error. The CDR3 is CASSLGQGANYEHYF. The CDR3 DNA reads as TGTGCCAGTAGTTTAGGGCAGGGGGCCAACTACGAGCACTACTTC. The chain links TRBV12-3 or TRBV12-4 to TRBJ2-7; 8 positions match TRBD1. The CDR3 is made up of 15 amino acids.

On this clonotype itself: A read error may account for a junction end that differs from germline. The chain couples TRBV20-1 to TRBJ1-1; D is unresolved. Germline V lookup: CDR1 DFQATT, CDR2 SNEGSKA (reference sequence). This CDR3 is 15 amino acids long. The CDR3 region is CSARVSSDQHTEAFF. As DNA, the CDR3 is TGCAGTGCTAGAGTTTCGTCAGACCAGCACACTGAAGCATTCTTT.

The chain recombines TRBV11-2 with TRBJ2-3; D not resolved. The J call may be faulty, since TRBJ1-5 better matches the DNA end. This CDR3 contains 14 residues. Per germline, CDR1 SGHAT and CDR2 FQNNGV. The CDR3 protein is CASSLELYSDMQHF. CDR3 bases: TGTGCCAGCAGCTTAGAACTTTACAGCGATATGCAGCATTTT.

In its sample, this clonotype was seen once. The germline gene is not matched at one end of the junction; a read error may be the cause. The V and J genes are TRBV12-3 or TRBV12-4 and TRBJ2-7; 7 nucleotides line up with TRBD1. The CDR3 sequence is 15 residues long. This CDR3 is CACSMGTVGSYEQYF. The DNA of the CDR3 is TGTGCCTGCAGTATGGGGACAGTGGGGTCCTATGAGCAGTACTTC.

The chain combines TRBV7-9 with TRBJ2-1; D is ambiguous. This CDR3 is built from 16 residues. The ends were cut back, 7 bases at V and 5 bases at J, with 21 bases in the middle. Germline CDR1 is SEHNR and CDR2 is FQNEAQ (reference sequence). DNA of the CDR3: TGTGCCAGCAACCCCCCCAAAGTGGGATCCGACAATGAGCAGTTCTTC. Encoded protein: CASNPPKVGSDNEQFF.

The rearrangement uses TRBV5-4 and TRBJ2-7; 9 positions agree with TRBD2. Germline CDR1 is SGHNT and CDR2 is YYREEE (reference sequence). The V gene end was trimmed by 7 bases and the J gene end by 7 bases; junction bases not matched to a gene: 15. The CDR3 consists of 15 residues. In DNA form, the CDR3 reads TGTGCCAGCGGTCTCTCCGGGACTAGCCTTGATGAGCAGTACTTC. It specifies CASGLSGTSLDEQYF. Combining the CDR3 with reference TRBV5-4 and TRBJ2-7 gives the whole variable domain ETGVTQSPTHLIKTRGQQVTLRCSSQSGHNTVSWYQQALGQGPQFIFQYYREEENGRGNFPPRFSGLQFPNYSSELNVNALELDDSALYLCASGLSGTSLDEQYFGPGTRLTVT.

In its sample, this clonotype was seen many times. The chain couples TRBV19 to TRBJ1-3; D possibly corresponds to TRBD1 (6 bases). The germline V and J ends were trimmed by 6 bases and 0 bases, with 9 bases remaining between them. This CDR3 has 14 residues. The germline CDR1 and CDR2 sequences are LNHDA and SQIVND (reference sequence). The CDR3, as DNA: TGTGCCAGTAGAGGACAGAACTCTGGAAACACCATATATTTT. It is translated as CASRGQNSGNTIYF. The whole variable domain, filled in from reference TRBV19 and TRBJ1-3, reads DGGITQSPKYLFRKEGQNVTLSCEQNLNHDAMYWYRQDPGQGLRLIYYSQIVNDFQKGDIAEGYSVSREKKESFPLTVTSAQKNPTAFYLCASRGQNSGNTIYFGEGSWLTVV.

This clonotype has only one observation. The CDR3 end shows no conserved phenylalanine or tryptophan, and so a read error is likely. The chain carries TRBV14 and TRBJ2-5; D perhaps matches TRBD2 (5 bases). Germline V gives CDR1 SGHDN, CDR2 FVKESK. The CDR3 has 16 amino acids. V lost 3 bases and J 2 bases, leaving 16 bases between the germline ends. The CDR3 sequence: CASSHRSGSPQETQYL. CDR3 sequence (DNA): TGTGCCAGCAGCCATAGGAGCGGAAGCCCGCAAGAGACCCAGTACCTC.

This clonotype was counted between two and nine times. V gene TRBV9 combines with J gene TRBJ2-5, with D perhaps assigned TRBD1 or TRBD2 (6 bases each). The CDR3 has 15 residues. V dropped 1 base and J dropped 4 bases, with 14 bases sitting between them. Germline assignment: CDR1 SGDLS and CDR2 YYNGEE. The CDR3 loop reads CASSVLGGGGETQYF. Written as DNA, the CDR3 is TGTGCCAGCAGCGTATTAGGGGGAGGAGGAGAGACCCAGTACTTC.

With regard to this clonotype: An end of the junction does not agree with germline; a read error may underlie this. V gene TRBV6-2 or TRBV6-3 combines with J gene TRBJ1-5; a possible D gene is TRBD1 (6 bases). CDR3 length: 13 amino acids. Per germline, CDR1 MNHEY and CDR2 SVGEGT. The CDR3 region is CAGSYRDNQLQHF. CDR3 nucleotide sequence: TGTGCCGGCAGTTACCGGGACAATCAGCTCCAGCATTTT.

The rearrangement links TRBV4-1 to TRBJ2-2; TRBD2 agrees at 7 bases. CDR1 and CDR2 (germline): MGHRA, YSYEKL. The length of the CDR3 is 16 residues. The V segment lost 7 bases and the J segment 15 bases; nucleotides outside the gene matches: 23. CDR3 region: CASNDLDGGLTGEVFF. The CDR3 bases are TGCGCCAGCAACGATCTGGACGGGGGGTTAACCGGGGAAGTGTTTTTT.

Notes on this clonotype: The junction departs from germline at one end; a sequencing error may be responsible. The V and J genes are TRBV6-2 or TRBV6-3 and TRBJ1-5; D not certain. CDR1 and CDR2 from the germline V gene are MNHEY and SVGEGT. There are 13 residues in the CDR3. The CDR3, as DNA: TGTGCTAGCAGTTTCCCACATGGGCGAACCCAGCATTTT. This translates into CASSFPHGRTQHF.

A word on this clonotype: A junction end diverges from the germline sequence, so it may reflect a read error. The chain links TRBV6-2 or TRBV6-3 to TRBJ1-5, with 7 bases aligning to TRBD1. CDR1 is MNHEY, CDR2 SVGEGT, per germline. This CDR3 has 16 amino acids. The DNA for the CDR3 is TGTGCCAGCAACCAAGTCGGGACAGTTAGCAGTCAGCCCCAGCATTTT. Amino acid sequence: CASNQVGTVSSQPQHF.

Notes on this clonotype: The junction differs from germline at one of its ends, possibly a read error. This chain connects TRBV6-5 to TRBJ2-1; the match to TRBD1 covers 7 bases. This CDR3 is 15 amino acids long. Germline CDR1 MNHEY, CDR2 SVGAGI. CDR3 DNA sequence: TGTACCAGCAGTTTCCTGACAGGGTCCTTCAATGAGCAGTTCTTC. Translation gives CTSSFLTGSFNEQFF.

This clonotype is medium-sized (0.01 to 0.1%) in the sample. The chain couples TRBV5-4 to TRBJ2-2; TRBD2 matches at 9 bases. The V gene's germline CDR1 is SGHNT and CDR2 YYREEE (reference sequence). The CDR3 consists of 17 residues. V shed 0 bases, J shed 7 bases, and the junction held 10 bases outside the gene matches. The CDR3 reads CASSLVVREGQGGELFF. CDR3 sequence (DNA): TGTGCCAGCAGCTTGGTGGTGCGGGAGGGCCAAGGCGGGGAGCTGTTTTTT.

The V call is TRBV11-2, the J call TRBJ2-1, with 8 positions matching TRBD1. The CDR3 contains 12 residues. J lost 12 bases, V lost 4 bases, and 5 bases had no gene match. Germline assignment: CDR1 SGHAT and CDR2 FQNNGV. This CDR3 reads CASSSGGLVQFF. Here the CDR3 DNA reads TGTGCCAGCAGCTCAGGGGGCCTTGTGCAGTTCTTC.

This chain links TRBV11-2 with TRBJ2-5, with D perhaps matching TRBD1 (6 bases). Per germline, CDR1 SGHAT and CDR2 FQNNGV. V lost 5 bases and J lost 4, with 17 bases in between. The length of the CDR3 is 15 residues. CDR3 sequence: CASSPFRGLGETQYF. In nucleotides, the CDR3 is TGTGCCAGCAGCCCTTTCAGGGGTTTGGGAGAGACCCAGTACTTC. The whole variable domain, remainder taken from reference TRBV11-2 and TRBJ2-5, is EAGVAQSPRYKIIEKRQSVAFWCNPISGHATLYWYQQILGQGPKLLIQFQNNGVVDDSQLPKDRFSAERLKGVDSTLKIQPAKLEDSAVYLCASSPFRGLGETQYFGPGTRLLVL.

This clonotype has just one count. The junction and the germline gene differ at one end; a read error may be behind it. DNA of the CDR3: TGTGCCAGTAGTTTATGGAGTGGGGCGGACATAGCCAACAACATTCAGTACTTC. It yields the protein CASSLWSGADIANNIQYF. This sequence joins TRBV12-3 or TRBV12-4 and TRBJ2-4, with TRBD1 as a possible D gene (5 bases). This CDR3 has 18 amino acids.

For this clonotype: One base away lies a much larger clone, so this may be a sequencing read error. V is TRBV5-1 and J is TRBJ2-7, with 8 bases that match TRBD2. The germline CDR1 and CDR2 sequences are SGHRS and YFSETQ. The CDR3 spans 15 residues. The CDR3 DNA sequence: TGCGCCAGCAACTTGGAGACGGGAGGGAGGGACGAGCAGTACTTC. Amino acid sequence: CASNLETGGRDEQYF.

Comments on this clonotype: Because the CDR3 is missing its conserved closing phenylalanine or tryptophan, this is likely a read error. The chain links TRBV12-3 or TRBV12-4 to TRBJ1-6, with D unresolved. The CDR3 has 12 residues. Written as DNA, the CDR3 is TGTGCCAGCAATTTAAAGAATTCACCTCTCCACTCT. Protein sequence: CASNLKNSPLHS.